A single sample gave rise to the 16 T cell receptor beta chains below, sequenced in a study of blood T cell repertoires in COVID-19. Data came from immunoSEQ multiplex PCR; TCRdb stores just in-frame clones and leaves some out. Of fewer than 700,000 clones listed, 85% to 90% are singletons. The sequencing input was peripheral blood. The receptor source for this set is a woman in her forties or fifties with COVID-19, enrolled during active disease.

V and J are TRBV12-3 or TRBV12-4 and TRBJ1-1, with 10 bases aligning to TRBD1. V gave up 5 bases and J gave up 11 bases; unmatched junction bases: 8. The CDR3 consists of 13 residues. CDR3 nucleotides: TGTGCCAGCAGTCCGATAAGGGGACAGGGGGCTTTCTTT. It encodes CASSPIRGQGAFF.

A remark on this clone: This sample includes further DNA sequences coding for the same CDR3. The chain carries TRBV5-1 and TRBJ1-1; TRBD1 matches 10 bases. V lost 0 bases, J lost 1 base, and 0 bases stayed unmatched. Germline V CDR1 and CDR2: SGHRS, YFSETQ. CDR3 size: 15 residues. CDR3 nucleotides: TGCGCCAGCAGCTTGGGACAGGGGGCGAACACTGAAGCTTTCTTT. As protein: CASSLGQGANTEAFF.

J is TRBJ2-3 and V is TRBV21-1; the table's D call, TRBD1, has no DNA check behind it. TRBV21-1 is a pseudogene. This CDR3 comprises 15 residues. CDR3 sequence (DNA): TGTGCCAGCAGCAATGGCCTTTGTTCCACAGATACGCAGTATTTT. Its protein product is CASSNGLCSTDTQYF.

The chain joins TRBV30 to TRBJ1-6; no clear D. Looked up from germline, CDR1 is GTSNPN and CDR2 is SVGIG (reference sequence). The length of the CDR3 is 14 residues. Deletions cut 0 bases from V and 4 bases from J, with 7 bases between. CDR3 sequence (DNA): TGTGCCTGGAGTGTAGTCAGATATAATTCACCCCTCCACTTT. This gives the protein CAWSVVRYNSPLHF.

This chain uses TRBV18 with TRBJ1-1, with TRBD1 matching 7 bases. Per the germline V gene, CDR1 is KGHSH and CDR2 is LQKENI. The V gene end was trimmed by 2 bases and the J gene end by 3 bases; junction bases not matched to a gene: 3. CDR3 size: 14 residues. CDR3 region: CASSPEGAHTEAFF. In nucleotides, the CDR3 is TGTGCCAGCTCACCAGAGGGGGCCCACACTGAAGCTTTCTTT.

This clone was seen only once. This rearrangement joins TRBV11-2 to TRBJ2-1; tentative D call: TRBD2 (5 bases). CDR1 is SGHAT and CDR2 is FQNNGV in the germline V gene. V lost 5 bases and J 9 bases, leaving 17 bases between the germline ends. This CDR3 has 14 residues. CDR3 nucleotide sequence: TGTGCCAGCAGCCCCATCCCGGGGAATACTGAGCAGTTCTTC. It encodes CASSPIPGNTEQFF.

The chain has TRBV24-1 and TRBJ1-6; D remains ambiguous. Germline lookup yields CDR1 KGHDR and CDR2 SFDVKD. The V end was cut by 7 bases, the J end by 4 bases, with 7 bases between. The CDR3 is 13 amino acids. The CDR3 region is CATSEGYNSPLHF. The CDR3, as DNA: TGTGCCACCAGCGAGGGATATAATTCACCCCTCCACTTT.

This clone showed up just once. This clone may be a read error of a much larger clone one base away. The sample has other DNA sequences that encode this CDR3 too. The V and J genes are TRBV3-1 (or the pseudogene TRBV3-2) and TRBJ1-5; no reliable D call. The CDR3 spans 13 residues. The V gene lost 0 bases and the J gene lost 6 bases, with 6 bases spanning the gap. Germline-derived CDR1 and CDR2 are LGHDT and YNNKEL (reference sequence). This CDR3 is CASSQDLSQPQHF. CDR3 coding DNA: TGTGCCAGCAGCCAAGATCTTAGTCAGCCCCAGCATTTT.

The chain combines TRBV7-4 with TRBJ1-6, with 7 bases matching TRBD1. This CDR3 has 16 residues. Germline-derived CDR1 and CDR2 are SGHVT and SQSDAQ. With V trimmed by 4 bases and J by 10 bases, 13 bases remained unmatched. Written as DNA, the CDR3 is TGTGCCAGCAGCTCCCGGGACAGAAGGAGCGGATCACCCCTCCACTTT. The encoded protein is CASSSRDRRSGSPLHF.

This clone was detected only a few times. This sequence joins TRBV21-1 and TRBJ1-5. TRBV21-1 is annotated as a pseudogene. CDR3 length: 16 amino acids. CDR3 loop: CASSKAGGQYNQPQHF. The CDR3 DNA reads TGTGCCAGCAGCAAAGCCGGGGGGCAGTACAATCAGCCCCAGCATTTT.

V is TRBV5-1 and J is TRBJ2-1, with a possible D match to TRBD2 (5 bases). With 3 bases removed from V and 0 bases from J, the gap between germline ends came to 13 bases. The germline V gene has CDR1 SGHRS and CDR2 YFSETQ. This CDR3 contains 16 residues. The CDR3 nucleotides read TGCGCCAGCAGCTCCATCACAGCGGCCTCCTACAATGAGCAGTTCTTC. Protein product: CASSSITAASYNEQFF.

The sample holds a few counts of this clone. V usage is TRBV19 and J usage is TRBJ1-1, with D tentatively TRBD1 (5 bases). The V gene lost 8 bases and the J gene lost 7 bases, with 14 bases spanning the gap. The length of the CDR3 is 12 residues. The germline CDR1 and CDR2 sequences are LNHDA and SQIVND (reference sequence). In DNA form, the CDR3 reads TGTGCCAGTGAGACAGTGACCCTTGAAGCTTTCTTT. It translates to CASETVTLEAFF.

This clone was observed once. The same CDR3 arises from other DNA sequences in this sample as well. This chain links TRBV9 with TRBJ2-5; 10 nucleotides line up with TRBD2. V gave up 0 bases and J gave up 4 bases; unmatched junction bases: 0. The CDR3 has 14 residues. Germline V CDR1 and CDR2: SGDLS, YYNGEE. The DNA of the CDR3 is TGTGCCAGCAGCGTAGCTAGCGGGGGAGAGACCCAGTACTTC. It codes for CASSVASGGETQYF.

The J gene is TRBJ1-1, the V gene TRBV19; no firm D call. The germline V and J ends were trimmed by 2 bases and 2 bases, with 9 bases remaining between them. CDR3 length equals 14 residues. Germline V lookup: CDR1 LNHDA, CDR2 SQIVND (reference sequence). CDR3 region: CASSISGANTEAFF. Written as DNA, the CDR3 is TGTGCCAGTAGTATATCGGGAGCCAACACTGAAGCTTTCTTT.

This clone is a singleton in its sample. This rearrangement joins TRBV10-3 to TRBJ1-2; D perhaps matches TRBD1 (5 bases). V gave up 0 bases and J gave up 6 bases, with 8 bases separating them. CDR1 and CDR2 from the germline V gene are ENHRY and SYGVKD. The CDR3 runs to 13 residues. CDR3 nucleotides: TGTGCCATCAGTGAGTCGGGGCAGGATGGCTACACCTTC. Its protein is CAISESGQDGYTF.

This clone was observed a handful of times. The chain joins TRBV4-2 to TRBJ2-5, with 10 bases that match TRBD2. Germline values: CDR1 LGHNA, CDR2 YNFKEQ. Trimming took 0 bases from V and 2 from J; bases not matched to a gene: 12. The CDR3 has 19 residues. CDR3 region: CASSQDRGTSETLQETQYF. DNA of the CDR3: TGTGCCAGCAGCCAAGATCGGGGGACTAGCGAAACCTTACAAGAGACCCAGTACTTC.